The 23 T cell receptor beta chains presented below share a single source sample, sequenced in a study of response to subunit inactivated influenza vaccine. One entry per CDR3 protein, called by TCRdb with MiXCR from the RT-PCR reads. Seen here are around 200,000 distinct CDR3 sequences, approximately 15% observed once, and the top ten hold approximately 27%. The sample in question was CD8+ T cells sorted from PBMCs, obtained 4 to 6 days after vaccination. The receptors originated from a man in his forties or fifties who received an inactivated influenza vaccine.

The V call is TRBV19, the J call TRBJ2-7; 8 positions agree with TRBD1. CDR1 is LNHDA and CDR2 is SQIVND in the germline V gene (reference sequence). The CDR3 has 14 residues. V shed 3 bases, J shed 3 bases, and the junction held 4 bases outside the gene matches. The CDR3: CASSIVTGDYEQYF. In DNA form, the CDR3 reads TGTGCCAGTAGTATTGTGACAGGGGACTACGAGCAGTACTTC.

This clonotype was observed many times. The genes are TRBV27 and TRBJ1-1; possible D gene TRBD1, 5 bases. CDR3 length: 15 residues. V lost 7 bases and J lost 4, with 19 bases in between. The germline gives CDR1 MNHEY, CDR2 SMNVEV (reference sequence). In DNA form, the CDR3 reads TGTGCCAGCACTGTTTCGGGGGGTCAAATCACTGAAGCTTTCTTT. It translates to CASTVSGGQITEAFF.

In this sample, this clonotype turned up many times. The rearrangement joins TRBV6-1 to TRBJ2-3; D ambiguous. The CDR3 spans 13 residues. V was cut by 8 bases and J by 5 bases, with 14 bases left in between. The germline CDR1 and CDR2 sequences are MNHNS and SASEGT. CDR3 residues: CASRRTPQDTQYF. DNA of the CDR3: TGTGCCAGCCGACGTACCCCACAAGATACGCAGTATTTT.

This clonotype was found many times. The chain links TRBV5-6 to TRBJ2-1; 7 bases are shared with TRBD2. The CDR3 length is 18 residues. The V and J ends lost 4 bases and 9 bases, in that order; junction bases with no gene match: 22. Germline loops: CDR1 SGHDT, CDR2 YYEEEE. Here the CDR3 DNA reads TGTGCCAGCAGCCCACGGGACTCCACTCCGGGGGGAACTAGTGAGCAGTTCTTC. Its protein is CASSPRDSTPGGTSEQFF.

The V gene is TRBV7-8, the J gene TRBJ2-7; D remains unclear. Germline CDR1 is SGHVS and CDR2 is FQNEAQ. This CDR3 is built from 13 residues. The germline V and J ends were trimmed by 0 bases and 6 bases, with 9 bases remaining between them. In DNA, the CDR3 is TGTGCCAGCAGCTTAGCCCCCTGGAGCGAGCAGTACTTC. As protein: CASSLAPWSEQYF.

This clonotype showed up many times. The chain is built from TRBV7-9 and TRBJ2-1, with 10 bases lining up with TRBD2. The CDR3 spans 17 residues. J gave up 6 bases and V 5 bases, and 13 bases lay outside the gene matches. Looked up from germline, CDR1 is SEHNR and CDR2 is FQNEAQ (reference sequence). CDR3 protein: CASSAHLAGEVSNEQFF. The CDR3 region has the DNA TGTGCCAGCAGCGCCCACCTAGCGGGAGAAGTAAGCAATGAGCAGTTCTTC. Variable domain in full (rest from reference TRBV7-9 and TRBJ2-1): DTGVSQNPRHKITKRGQNVTFRCDPISEHNRLYWYRQTLGQGPEFLTYFQNEAQLEKSRLLSDRFSAERPKGSFSTLEIQRTEQGDSAMYLCASSAHLAGEVSNEQFFGPGTRLTVL.

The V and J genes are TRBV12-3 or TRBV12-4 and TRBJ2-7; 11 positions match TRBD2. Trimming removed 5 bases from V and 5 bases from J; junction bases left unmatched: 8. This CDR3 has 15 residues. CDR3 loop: CASSQFSGRADEQYF. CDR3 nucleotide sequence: TGTGCCAGCAGTCAATTTAGCGGGAGGGCCGACGAGCAGTACTTC.

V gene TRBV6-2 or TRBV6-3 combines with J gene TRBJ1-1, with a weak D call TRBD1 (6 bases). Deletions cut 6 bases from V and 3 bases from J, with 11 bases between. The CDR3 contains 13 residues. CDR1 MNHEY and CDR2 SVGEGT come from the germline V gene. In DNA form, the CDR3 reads TGTGCCAGCAGCCTAGGACAGCACACTGAAGCTTTCTTT. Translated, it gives CASSLGQHTEAFF.

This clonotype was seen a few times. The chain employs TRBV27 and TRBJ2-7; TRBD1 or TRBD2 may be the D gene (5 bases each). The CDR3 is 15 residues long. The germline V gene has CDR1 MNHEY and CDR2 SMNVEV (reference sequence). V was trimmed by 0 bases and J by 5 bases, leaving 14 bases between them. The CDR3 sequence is CASSLSSGLSDEQYF. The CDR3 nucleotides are TGTGCCAGCAGTTTATCCTCGGGGCTTTCCGACGAGCAGTACTTC.

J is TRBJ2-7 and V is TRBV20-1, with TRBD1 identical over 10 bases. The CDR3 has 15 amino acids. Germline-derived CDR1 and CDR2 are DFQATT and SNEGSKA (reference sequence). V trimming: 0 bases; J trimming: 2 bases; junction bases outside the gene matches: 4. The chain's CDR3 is CSARDKGTGAYEQYF. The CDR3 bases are TGCAGTGCTAGAGATAAAGGGACAGGGGCCTACGAGCAGTACTTC.

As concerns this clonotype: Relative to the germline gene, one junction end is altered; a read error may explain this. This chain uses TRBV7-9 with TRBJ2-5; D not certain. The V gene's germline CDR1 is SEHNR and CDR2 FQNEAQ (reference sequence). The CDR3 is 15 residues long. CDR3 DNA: TGTGCCAGGAGCTTAAGGCTTCCAGGACAAGAGACCCAGTACTTC. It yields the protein CARSLRLPGQETQYF.

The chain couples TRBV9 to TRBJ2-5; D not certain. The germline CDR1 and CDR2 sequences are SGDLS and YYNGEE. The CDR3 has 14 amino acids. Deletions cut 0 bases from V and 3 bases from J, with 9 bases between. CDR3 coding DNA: TGTGCCAGCAGCGTAGGGGTCAGGAAAGAGACCCAGTACTTC. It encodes CASSVGVRKETQYF.

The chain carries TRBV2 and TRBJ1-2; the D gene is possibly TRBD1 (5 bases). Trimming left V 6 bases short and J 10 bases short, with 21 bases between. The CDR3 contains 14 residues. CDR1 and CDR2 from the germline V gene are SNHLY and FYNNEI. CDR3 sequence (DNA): TGTGCCAGCAGGACCAGGGCCCTCAACGTAGACTACACCTTC. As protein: CASRTRALNVDYTF.

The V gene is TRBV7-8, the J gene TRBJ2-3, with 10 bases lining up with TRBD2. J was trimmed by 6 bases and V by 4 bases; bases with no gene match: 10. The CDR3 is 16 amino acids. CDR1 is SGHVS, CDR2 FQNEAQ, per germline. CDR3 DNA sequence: TGTGCCAGCAGCTCCTTGGGGACTAGCGACTCCGATACGCAGTATTTT. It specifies CASSSLGTSDSDTQYF.

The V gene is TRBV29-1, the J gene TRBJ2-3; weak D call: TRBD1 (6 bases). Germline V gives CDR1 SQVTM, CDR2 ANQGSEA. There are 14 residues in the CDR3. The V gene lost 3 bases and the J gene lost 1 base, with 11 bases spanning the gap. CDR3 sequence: CSVDMGARTDTQYF. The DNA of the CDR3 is TGCAGCGTTGATATGGGGGCGCGCACAGATACGCAGTATTTT.

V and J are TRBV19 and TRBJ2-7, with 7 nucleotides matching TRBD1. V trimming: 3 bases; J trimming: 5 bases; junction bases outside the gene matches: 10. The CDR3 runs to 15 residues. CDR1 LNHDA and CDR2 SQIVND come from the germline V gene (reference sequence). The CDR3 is CASSMAGGFRHEQYF. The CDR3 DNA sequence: TGTGCCAGTAGTATGGCAGGGGGTTTTCGGCACGAGCAGTACTTC. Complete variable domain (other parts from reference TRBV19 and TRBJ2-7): DGGITQSPKYLFRKEGQNVTLSCEQNLNHDAMYWYRQDPGQGLRLIYYSQIVNDFQKGDIAEGYSVSREKKESFPLTVTSAQKNPTAFYLCASSMAGGFRHEQYFGPGTRLTVT.

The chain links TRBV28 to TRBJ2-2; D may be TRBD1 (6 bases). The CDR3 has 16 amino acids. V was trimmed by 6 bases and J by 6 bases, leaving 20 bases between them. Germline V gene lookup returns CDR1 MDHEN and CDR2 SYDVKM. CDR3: CASRRPLQGLAGELFF. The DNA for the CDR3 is TGTGCCAGCAGGAGACCGCTACAGGGCTTGGCCGGGGAGCTGTTTTTT.

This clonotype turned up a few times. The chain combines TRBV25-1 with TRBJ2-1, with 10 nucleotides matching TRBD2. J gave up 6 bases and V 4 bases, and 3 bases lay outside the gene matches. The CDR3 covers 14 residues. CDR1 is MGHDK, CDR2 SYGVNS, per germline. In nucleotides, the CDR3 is TGTGCCAGCAGTGCCGGGACTAGCGTCAATGAGCAGTTCTTC. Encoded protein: CASSAGTSVNEQFF. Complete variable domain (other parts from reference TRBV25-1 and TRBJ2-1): EADIYQTPRYLVIGTGKKITLECSQTMGHDKMYWYQQDPGMELHLIHYSYGVNSTEKGDLSSESTVSRIRTEHFPLTLESARPSHTSQYLCASSAGTSVNEQFFGPGTRLTVL.

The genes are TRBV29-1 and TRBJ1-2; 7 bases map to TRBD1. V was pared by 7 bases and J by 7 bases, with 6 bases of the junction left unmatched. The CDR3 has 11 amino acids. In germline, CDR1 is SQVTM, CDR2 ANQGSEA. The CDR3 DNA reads TGCAGCGCCTGGACAGGCGGTGGCTACACCTTC. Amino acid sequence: CSAWTGGGYTF.

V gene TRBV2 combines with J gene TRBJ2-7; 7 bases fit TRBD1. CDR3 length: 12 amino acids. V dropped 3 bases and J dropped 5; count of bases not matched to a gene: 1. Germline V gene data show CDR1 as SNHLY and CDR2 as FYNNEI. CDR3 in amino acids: CASSETGHEQYF. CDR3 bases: TGTGCCAGCAGTGAGACAGGGCACGAGCAGTACTTC.

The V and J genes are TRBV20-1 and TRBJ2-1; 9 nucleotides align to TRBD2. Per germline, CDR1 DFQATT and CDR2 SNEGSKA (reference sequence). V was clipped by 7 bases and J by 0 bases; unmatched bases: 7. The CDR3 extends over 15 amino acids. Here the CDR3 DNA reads TGCAGTGGATCTAGCGGGATCGTCTCCTACAATGAGCAGTTCTTC. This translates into CSGSSGIVSYNEQFF.

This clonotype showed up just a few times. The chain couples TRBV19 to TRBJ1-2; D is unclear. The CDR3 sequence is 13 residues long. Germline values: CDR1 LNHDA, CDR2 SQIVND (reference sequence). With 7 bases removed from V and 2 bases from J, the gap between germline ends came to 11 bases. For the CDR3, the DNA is TGTGCCAGTACCGTGACTAACAACTATGGCTACACCTTC. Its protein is CASTVTNNYGYTF.

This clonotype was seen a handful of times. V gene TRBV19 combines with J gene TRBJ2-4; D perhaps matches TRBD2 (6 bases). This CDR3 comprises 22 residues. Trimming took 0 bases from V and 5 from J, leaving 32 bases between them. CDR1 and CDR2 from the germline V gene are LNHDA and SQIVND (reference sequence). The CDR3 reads CASSIDLDTPRELRSSENIQYF. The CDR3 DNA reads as TGTGCCAGTAGTATAGATCTTGACACTCCCCGGGAGTTGAGAAGTTCGGAAAACATTCAGTACTTC. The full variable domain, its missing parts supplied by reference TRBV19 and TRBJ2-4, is DGGITQSPKYLFRKEGQNVTLSCEQNLNHDAMYWYRQDPGQGLRLIYYSQIVNDFQKGDIAEGYSVSREKKESFPLTVTSAQKNPTAFYLCASSIDLDTPRELRSSENIQYFGAGTRLSVL.